This record covers a single T cell receptor beta chain. The length of the CDR3 is 13 residues. In germline, CDR1 is WSHSY, CDR2 SAAADI. The ends were cut back, 6 bases at V and 7 bases at J, with 15 bases in the middle. The data belong to a study of cytomegalovirus exposure and HLA in healthy donors. PCR involved 60 Vbeta and 13 Jbeta primers. Method: immunoSEQ multiplex PCR; TCRdb's copy keeps in-frame clones and lacks some. The sample includes about 100,000 clones, under 85% of them seen just once. The sequenced sample consisted of PBMCs. This TCR was sampled from a male donor in good health and CMV-seronegative. The chain uses TRBV10-2 and TRBJ2-5; D may be TRBD1 or TRBD2 (7 bases each). CDR3 sequence (DNA): TGCGCCAGCAGCGAGACAGGGAGGGGGACCCAGTACTTC. Protein: CASSETGRGTQYF.